These 5 T cell receptor beta chains originate from one sample sequenced in a study of CD8+CD57+ T cells in acquired aplastic anemia. Genomic DNA acted as the template from which TCR beta VDJ combination and CDR3 sequence profiling were carried out. MiXCR, applied by TCRdb to the reads, yields one record per CDR3 protein. In the table there are approximately 250,000 distinct CDR3 sequences, approximately 79% of which are singletons. Patients chosen for sequencing had CD8+CD57+ cells that had expanded, as shown by flow cytometry. The specimen sequenced was sorted CD4+, CD8+, or CD8+CD57+ T cells (not recorded which) from PBMCs. The origin of the receptors is a human donor with aplastic anemia.

The gene calls are TRBV2 and TRBJ2-4; D unclear. Near its end, the DNA agrees better with TRBJ2-1, so the J call may be wrong. Germline lookup yields CDR1 SNHLY and CDR2 FYNNEI. The length of the CDR3 is 13 residues. The CDR3 is CASRGAGIIEQFF. The DNA of the CDR3 is TGTGCCAGCAGAGGTGCTGGGATCATTGAGCAGTTCTTC.

J is TRBJ2-3 and V is TRBV5-6; D is undetermined. Germline values: CDR1 SGHDT, CDR2 YYEEEE. The CDR3 spans 13 residues. Trimming shortened V by 2 bases and J by 7 bases, and 11 bases separated the two germline ends. The CDR3 region has the DNA TGTGCCAGCAGCTTAGGAGACACCTATACGCAGTATTTT. Amino acid sequence: CASSLGDTYTQYF.

This clonotype was detected ten times or more. The rearrangement joins TRBV5-1 to TRBJ1-2; D possibly corresponds to TRBD1 (5 bases). CDR3 size: 14 residues. V was pared by 0 bases and J by 1 base, with 7 bases between. Germline V lookup: CDR1 SGHRS, CDR2 YFSETQ. CDR3 sequence: CASSLDRGNYGYTF. In DNA, the CDR3 is TGCGCCAGCAGCTTGGATAGGGGTAACTATGGCTACACCTTC.

DNA of the CDR3: TGTGCCAGCCTTGATCGGGGAGGGAGCATCTATGGCTACACCTTC. As protein: CASLDRGGSIYGYTF. The rearrangement uses TRBV7-2 and TRBJ1-2; D not certain. This CDR3 has 15 residues. Germline V gene data show CDR1 as SGHTA and CDR2 as FQGNSA. V was cut by 8 bases and J by 4 bases, with 20 bases left in between.

Notes on this clonotype: One end of the junction does not line up with germline, which may come from a read error. The chain combines TRBV9 with TRBJ2-1; 7 nucleotides match TRBD2. Germline V gene lookup returns CDR1 SGDLS and CDR2 YYNGEE. This CDR3 region has 13 residues. CDR3 amino acids: CASSPGGIGIDIF. The CDR3 DNA is TGTGCCAGCAGCCCCGGGGGGATCGGAATAGATATCTTC. Filled out from reference TRBV9 and TRBJ2-1, the complete variable domain reads DSGVTQTPKHLITATGQRVTLRCSPRSGDLSVYWYQQSLDQGLQFLIQYYNGEERAKGNILERFSAQQFPDLHSELNLSSLELGDSALYFCASSPGGIGIDIFGPGTRLTVL.